The rows below give T cell receptor beta chains drawn from one sample of a study of cytomegalovirus exposure and HLA in healthy donors. Method: immunoSEQ multiplex PCR; TCRdb's copy keeps in-frame clones and lacks some. The table has 90,000 to 110,000 clones, approximately 76% seen once. Sequenced material: PBMCs. Receptor source: a man aged 40-49 years in good health and CMV-seronegative. Each CDR3 is given with its conserved first and last residue. D genes are given only for firm matches. Some rows mark clone size as missing; the rest say once, few, many or name a class of expanded clone.

J	D	V	size	CDR3	DNA
TRBJ2-5	TRBD2	TRBV5-4	-	CASSLFSGGEETQYF	TGTGCCAGCAGCTTGTTTAGCGGGGGGGAAGAGACCCAGTACTTC
TRBJ1-1	-	TRBV5-3	-	CARSLGTKNLNTEAFF	TGTGCCAGAAGCTTGGGCACGAAGAACTTGAACACTGAAGCTTTCTTT
TRBJ2-3	TRBD1	TRBV5-4	-	CARGQGGDTQYF	TGTGCCCGAGGACAGGGGGGAGATACGCAGTATTTT
TRBJ2-3	TRBD1	TRBV29-1	-	CSVGTGTGTDTQYF	TGCAGCGTAGGGACAGGGACCGGCACAGATACGCAGTATTTT
TRBJ2-1	-	TRBV6-6	-	CASGRDNEQFF	TGTGCCAGCGGCAGGGACAATGAGCAGTTCTTC
TRBJ1-1	TRBD1	TRBV11-2	-	CASSSPDRGLEAFF	TGTGCCAGCAGCTCCCCGGACAGGGGCCTCGAAGCTTTCTTT
TRBJ2-5	TRBD2	TRBV7-2	few	CASSRTSGGGPPLETQYF	TGTGCCAGCAGCCGGACTAGCGGGGGGGGCCCACCCCTGGAGACCCAGTACTTC
TRBJ2-3	-	TRBV7-6	few	CASSLFHLLETDTQYF	TGTGCCAGCAGCTTATTCCATTTACTAGAGACAGATACGCAGTATTTT
TRBJ2-2	-	TRBV29-1	few	CSVEKGDPANTGELFF	TGCAGCGTTGAAAAGGGGGACCCGGCAAACACCGGGGAGCTGTTTTTT
TRBJ2-5	TRBD1	TRBV4-3	-	CASSRAGGMETQYF	TGCGCCAGCAGCCGCGCAGGGGGCATGGAGACCCAGTACTTC
TRBJ2-7	-	TRBV7-2	-	CASSLVIFGSSYEQYF	TGTGCCAGCAGCTTAGTTATTTTCGGGAGCTCCTACGAGCAGTACTTC
TRBJ2-1	TRBD2	TRBV10-3	-	CAISDPTSGGTGGSYNEQFF	TGTGCCATCAGTGACCCGACTAGCGGGGGAACCGGGGGGTCCTACAATGAGCAGTTCTTC
TRBJ2-7	-	TRBV7-2	-	CASSLDPLGLNEQYF	TGTGCCAGCAGCTTAGATCCCCTGGGGCTTAACGAGCAGTACTTC
TRBJ2-1	TRBD1	TRBV6-5	-	CASRSPGQGDSEQFF	TGTGCCAGCAGGTCTCCGGGACAGGGGGACAGTGAGCAGTTCTTC
TRBJ1-6	-	TRBV7-9	-	CASSSTRNSPLHF	TGTGCCAGCAGCTCCACCAGGAATTCACCCCTCCACTTT
TRBJ2-3	TRBD1	TRBV5-1	-	CASSSDGTDYTDTQYF	TGCGCCAGCAGCTCAGACGGGACAGACTACACAGATACGCAGTATTTT
TRBJ2-3	TRBD2	TRBV7-2	-	CASSSLAGGFTDTQYF	TGTGCCAGCAGCTCCCTAGCGGGGGGGTTCACAGATACGCAGTATTTT
TRBJ2-2	-	TRBV29-1	few	CSVYSTGELFF	TGCAGCGTTTACTCCACCGGGGAGCTGTTTTTT
TRBJ2-1	TRBD2	TRBV4-2	-	CASSQVRGDYNEQFF	TGTGCCAGCAGCCAAGTACGGGGGGATTACAATGAGCAGTTCTTC
TRBJ2-7	-	TRBV7-2	few	CASSLAGGGYEQYF	TGTGCCAGCAGCTTAGCCGGGGGTGGGTACGAGCAGTACTTC
TRBJ1-4	-	TRBV19	-	CASTIWSGSNEKLFF	TGTGCCAGTACGATCTGGTCGGGGTCTAATGAAAAACTGTTTTTT
TRBJ2-3	TRBD1	TRBV5-1	-	CASSFGQDTDTQYF	TGCGCCAGCAGCTTTGGACAGGACACAGATACGCAGTATTTT
TRBJ2-3	-	TRBV7-9	-	CASSSLRTDTQYF	TGTGCCAGCAGCTCCCTCCGGACAGATACGCAGTATTTT
TRBJ2-3	TRBD1	TRBV5-1	-	CASSSGQGGTDTQYF	TGCGCCAGCAGCTCCGGACAGGGGGGCACAGATACGCAGTATTTT
TRBJ1-2	-	TRBV9	-	CASTTTATNYGYTF	TGTGCCAGCACAACGACAGCGACCAACTATGGCTACACCTTC
TRBJ1-5	-	TRBV6-5	few	CASSSPSQPQHF	TGTGCCAGCAGTTCCCCAAGCCAGCCCCAGCATTTT
TRBJ2-1	-	TRBV6-4	medium-sized	CASSVGGQNEQFF	TGTGCCAGCAGTGTGGGGGGGCAGAATGAGCAGTTCTTC
TRBJ2-5	-	TRBV10-3	-	CAPVAGLFLVVKETQYF	TGTGCCCCCGTTGCCGGACTATTTCTCGTCGTCAAGGAGACCCAGTACTTC
TRBJ1-4	-	TRBV7-7	-	CASSLDKTDATNEKLFF	TGTGCTAGCAGCTTAGACAAGACAGATGCAACTAATGAAAAACTGTTTTTT
TRBJ2-6	-	TRBV11-2	few	CASSFGSPGANVLTF	TGTGCCAGCAGCTTTGGCTCTCCTGGGGCCAACGTCCTGACTTTC
TRBJ2-7	TRBD1	TRBV15	-	CATSVNTGGEQYF	TGTGCCACCAGCGTAAACACAGGGGGCGAGCAGTACTTC
TRBJ1-2	TRBD1	TRBV7-9	-	CSSSFSADRGAPGYTF	TGTTCCAGCAGCTTTTCTGCCGACAGGGGCGCCCCTGGCTACACCTTC
TRBJ2-3	TRBD2	TRBV7-3	-	CASSFTSGGQEDTQYF	TGTGCCAGCAGCTTCACTAGCGGGGGCCAGGAAGATACGCAGTATTTT
TRBJ2-2	-	TRBV5-6	-	CASSVSSVGNTGELFF	TGTGCCAGCAGCGTCTCTTCGGTTGGGAACACCGGGGAGCTGTTTTTT
TRBJ2-3	-	TRBV2	-	CATKGGPNTDTQYF	TGTGCCACCAAAGGGGGACCGAACACAGATACGCAGTATTTT
TRBJ2-7	TRBD1	TRBV7-3	-	CASSWDRAGEQYF	TGTGCCAGCAGCTGGGACAGGGCCGGCGAGCAGTACTTC
TRBJ2-3	TRBD1	TRBV7-2	once	CASSTGTSTDTQYF	TGTGCCAGCTCGACAGGGACAAGCACAGATACGCAGTATTTT
TRBJ2-7	TRBD1	TRBV6-6	-	CASSTGQVSYEQYF	TGTGCCAGCAGTACAGGACAGGTCTCCTACGAGCAGTACTTC
TRBJ1-2	-	TRBV5-6	once	CASGAANYGYTF	TGTGCCAGCGGAGCAGCTAACTATGGCTACACCTTC
TRBJ2-2	-	TRBV5-4	-	CASSLETDTGELFF	TGTGCCAGCAGCTTGGAGACAGACACCGGGGAGCTGTTTTTT
TRBJ1-1	TRBD1	TRBV9	few	CASSPQGATEAFF	TGTGCCAGCAGCCCACAGGGGGCGACTGAAGCTTTCTTT
TRBJ1-5	-	TRBV5-8	-	CASSWGLSEGFGNQPQHF	TGTGCCAGCAGCTGGGGGCTCTCCGAGGGGTTTGGCAATCAGCCCCAGCATTTT
TRBJ1-6	-	TRBV28	-	CASSPRVGAQHYNSPLHF	TGTGCCAGCAGTCCTCGCGTGGGGGCTCAGCATTATAATTCACCCCTCCACTTT
TRBJ2-1	TRBD2	TRBV2	-	CASMGRAVVSSYNEQFF	TGTGCCAGCATGGGGAGGGCCGTGGTAAGCTCCTACAATGAGCAGTTCTTC
TRBJ2-7	-	TRBV5-8	-	CASSFGGGSYEQYF	TGTGCCAGCAGCTTCGGAGGCGGCTCCTACGAGCAGTACTTC
TRBJ2-5	TRBD2	TRBV30	-	CAWSGRGGHGQETQYF	TGTGCCTGGAGTGGACGGGGGGGCCATGGGCAAGAGACCCAGTACTTC
TRBJ2-7	TRBD2	TRBV5-6	-	CASAPTPLAGYEQYF	TGTGCCAGCGCCCCGACCCCACTAGCGGGCTACGAGCAGTACTTC
TRBJ2-1	TRBD2	TRBV25-1	-	CASSVSGGYEQFF	TGTGCCAGCAGCGTTAGCGGGGGATATGAGCAGTTCTTC
TRBJ2-1	TRBD2	TRBV11-2	few	CASSRGGYNEQFF	TGTGCCAGCAGCCGGGGGGGCTACAATGAGCAGTTCTTC
TRBJ1-5	-	TRBV19	-	CASSEHRENQPQHF	TGTGCCAGTAGTGAACACAGGGAAAATCAGCCCCAGCATTTT
TRBJ2-7	-	TRBV4-3	-	CASSQAPGAYEQYF	TGCGCCAGCAGCCAAGCCCCAGGGGCCTACGAGCAGTACTTC
TRBJ2-7	TRBD2	TRBV7-9	-	CASSPTPGTSGGPELYF	TGTGCCAGCAGCCCGACTCCCGGGACTAGCGGGGGGCCAGAGCTGTACTTC
TRBJ2-7	TRBD1	TRBV27	-	CASSKDRVSYEQYF	TGTGCCAGCAGTAAAGACAGGGTATCCTACGAGCAGTACTTC
TRBJ2-5	-	TRBV5-1	once	CASSLTGSGETQYF	TGCGCCAGCAGCTTGACGGGGAGCGGGGAGACCCAGTACTTC